This TCR beta chain was recorded in a study of identical twins. Study findings and constraints: Models came in too low on out-of-frame TCR alpha sharing in monozygotic twins.

Per the germline V gene, CDR1 is SEHNR and CDR2 is FQNEAQ (reference sequence). The CDR3 covers 15 residues. V gave up 3 bases and J gave up 7 bases, with 16 bases separating them. For this clonotype: Its specificity is unknown.

From the 5' RACE reads, TCRdb called clonotypes with MiXCR, one entry per CDR3 protein. The sample records 750,000 to 950,000 distinct CDR3 sequences, approximately 13% being singletons. These sequences were also reported in another study, on yellow fever vaccine responses in identical twins. That report adds: A vaccine T cell response that seemed partly convergent and partly personalized was reported in twins.

The sequencing sample was made of PBMCs. The chain carries TRBV7-9 and TRBJ1-5, with D hard to call. The TCR was taken from a woman aged 18-30 years in good health. In nucleotides, the CDR3 is TGTGCCAGCAGCTTCGTAAACCAAGGATCCCAGCCCCAGCATTTT. Its translation is CASSFVNQGSQPQHF.